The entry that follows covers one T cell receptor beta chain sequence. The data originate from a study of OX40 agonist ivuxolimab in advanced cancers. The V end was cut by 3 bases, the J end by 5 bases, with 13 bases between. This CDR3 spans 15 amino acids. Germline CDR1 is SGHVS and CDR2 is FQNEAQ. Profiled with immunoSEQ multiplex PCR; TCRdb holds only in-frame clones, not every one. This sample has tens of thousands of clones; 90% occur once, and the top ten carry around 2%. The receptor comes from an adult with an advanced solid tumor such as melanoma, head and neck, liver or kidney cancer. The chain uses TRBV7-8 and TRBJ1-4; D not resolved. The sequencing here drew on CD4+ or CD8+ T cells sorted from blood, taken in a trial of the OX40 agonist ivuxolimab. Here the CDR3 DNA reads TGTGCCAGCAGCTTCGGGGTGGGAGTCAATGAAAAACTGTTTTTT. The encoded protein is CASSFGVGVNEKLFF. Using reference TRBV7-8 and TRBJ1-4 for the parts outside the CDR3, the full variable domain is GAGVSQSPRYKVAKRGQDVALRCDPISGHVSLFWYQQALGQGPEFLTYFQNEAQLDKSGLPSDRFFAERPEGSVSTLKIQRTQQEDSAVYLCASSFGVGVNEKLFFGSGTQLSVL.